What follows is one T cell receptor beta chain and its context. This specimen comes from a study of blood T cell repertoires in COVID-19. V trimming: 3 bases; J trimming: 1 base; junction bases outside the gene matches: 2. This CDR3 region has 15 residues. CDR1 is SGHTA and CDR2 is FQGNSA in the germline V gene. As processed by the authors: Amplification with reference gene primers provided the estimates of nucleated cell counts. The data were produced by immunoSEQ multiplex PCR, yet TCRdb's version contains in-frame clones alone and is incomplete. Clonal size and the V and J genes are those of that table, whereas D and trimming came from the DNA. The top ten hold 0.8% to 0.9% of the sample, which has over 100,000 clones, approximately 83% seen once.

Source material: peripheral blood. The chain employs TRBV7-2 and TRBJ2-2; the match to TRBD2 covers 7 bases. This sequence originates from a woman in her 70s with acute or convalescent COVID-19. The CDR3 loop reads CASSFKRGNTGELFF. The CDR3, as DNA: TGTGCCAGCAGCTTTAAGCGGGGGAACACCGGGGAGCTGTTTTTT.